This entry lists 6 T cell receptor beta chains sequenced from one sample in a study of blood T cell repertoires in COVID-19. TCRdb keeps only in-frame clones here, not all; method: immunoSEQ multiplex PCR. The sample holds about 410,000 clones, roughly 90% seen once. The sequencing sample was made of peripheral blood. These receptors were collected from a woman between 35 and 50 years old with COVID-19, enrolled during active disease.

CDR3 protein: CASRGGPYEQYF. CDR3 DNA: TGCGCCAGCAGGGGGGGACCCTACGAGCAGTACTTC. The rearrangement links TRBV5-1 to TRBJ2-7, with D possibly being TRBD2 (6 bases). In germline, CDR1 is SGHRS, CDR2 YFSETQ. V was pared by 5 bases and J by 2 bases, with 8 bases between. The CDR3 totals 12 residues.

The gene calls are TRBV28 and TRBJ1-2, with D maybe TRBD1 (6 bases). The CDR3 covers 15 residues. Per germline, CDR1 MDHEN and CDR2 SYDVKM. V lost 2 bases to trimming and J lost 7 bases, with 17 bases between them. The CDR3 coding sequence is TGTGCCAGCAGTTTAACTTTATCTGGGGGCAGTGGCTACACCTTC. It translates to CASSLTLSGGSGYTF.

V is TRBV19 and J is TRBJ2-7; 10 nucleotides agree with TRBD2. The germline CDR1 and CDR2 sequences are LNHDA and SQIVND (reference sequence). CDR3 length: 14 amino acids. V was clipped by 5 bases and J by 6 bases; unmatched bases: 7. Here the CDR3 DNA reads TGTGCCAGTAGTTCCCTAGCGGGAGCCGGCGAGCAGTACTTC. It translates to CASSSLAGAGEQYF.

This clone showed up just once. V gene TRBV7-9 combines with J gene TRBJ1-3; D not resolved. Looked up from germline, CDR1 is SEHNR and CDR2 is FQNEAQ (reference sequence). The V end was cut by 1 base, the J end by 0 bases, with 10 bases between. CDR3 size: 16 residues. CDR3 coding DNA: TGTGCCAGCAGCTTAGAACTACGGGGCTCTGGAAACACCATATATTTT. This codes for CASSLELRGSGNTIYF.

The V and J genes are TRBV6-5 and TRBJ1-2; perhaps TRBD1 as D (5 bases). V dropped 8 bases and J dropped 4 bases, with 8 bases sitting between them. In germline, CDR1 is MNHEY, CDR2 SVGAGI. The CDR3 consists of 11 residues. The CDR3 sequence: CASQGVYGYTF. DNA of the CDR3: TGTGCCAGCCAAGGGGTCTATGGCTACACCTTC.

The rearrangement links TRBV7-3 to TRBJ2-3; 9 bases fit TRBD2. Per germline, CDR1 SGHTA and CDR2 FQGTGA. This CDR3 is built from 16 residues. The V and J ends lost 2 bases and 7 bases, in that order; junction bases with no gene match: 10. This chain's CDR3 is CASSLFLAGSSNTQYF. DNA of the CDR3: TGTGCCAGCAGCTTATTTCTAGCGGGGTCATCAAATACGCAGTATTTT.